This T cell receptor (beta chain) was documented in a study of patients and donors after allogeneic stem cell transplantation. Trimming took off 5 bases at V and 3 bases at J, with 21 bases between the two ends. This CDR3 comprises 17 residues. TCRdb re-called the RT-PCR reads with MiXCR, one entry per CDR3 protein. The sample has 390,000 or so distinct CDR3 sequences; approximately 16% are singletons. The chain links TRBV12-3 or TRBV12-4 to TRBJ2-3; tentatively, D is TRBD2 (7 bases). The origin of this receptor is a human donor who was either an allogeneic HSCT recipient or a stem cell or donor lymphocyte infusion donor (not recorded which). It is not recorded whose cells these are; they may come from a transplant donor. Sequences were obtained from blood, either unsorted or a sorted T cell fraction (not recorded which). The CDR3, as DNA: TGTGCCAGCAGTAGACATAGGGGGGGGGCGATGACAGATACGCAGTATTTT. Protein sequence: CASSRHRGGAMTDTQYF.